These T cell receptor beta chains were read from a single sample in a study of shared clonotypes between healthy human individuals. Method: immunoSEQ multiplex PCR; TCRdb's copy keeps in-frame clones and lacks some. The table lists 660,000 or so clones, about 96% of them singletons. Material: naive CD8+ T cells sorted from blood. Receptor source: a woman in her 30s in good health. CDR3s include the opening cysteine and the closing phenylalanine or tryptophan. D genes are given only for firm matches. Clone size appears in some rows only: once, few, many, or a class for an expanded clone.

cdr3_aa cdr3_nt clone_size j_call d_call v_call
CASSPRGTEAFF TGTGCCAGCAGCCCGCGGGGGACTGAAGCTTTCTTT - TRBJ1-1 - TRBV5-5
CASSQVWGGEADYEQYF TGTGCCAGCAGCCAAGTATGGGGGGGAGAGGCCGACTACGAGCAGTACTTC - TRBJ2-7 TRBD2 TRBV14
CASSLLGGSYEQYF TGTGCCAGCAGTTTACTGGGGGGGTCCTACGAGCAGTACTTC - TRBJ2-7 TRBD2 TRBV28
CASSYVSGASSYTF TGTGCCAGCAGTTATGTAAGTGGGGCGTCGAGCTACACCTTC - TRBJ1-2 - TRBV27
CASSLRDTTYEQYF TGTGCCAGCAGCCTCCGGGACACTACCTACGAGCAGTACTTC - TRBJ2-7 - TRBV5-4
CASSQPTGTAAYEQYF TGTGCCAGCAGCCAACCGACCGGGACAGCTGCCTACGAGCAGTACTTC - TRBJ2-7 TRBD1 TRBV28
CASSPLRGGTDTQYF TGTGCCAGTAGTCCCCTTCGGGGGGGCACAGATACGCAGTATTTT - TRBJ2-3 TRBD2 TRBV19
CASSVGAGGPGNTIYF TGTGCCAGCAGCGTAGGGGCAGGGGGACCTGGAAACACCATATATTTT - TRBJ1-3 TRBD1 TRBV9
CASRGNYGYTF TGCGCCAGCCGAGGGAACTATGGCTACACCTTC once TRBJ1-2 - TRBV10-2
CASRYRGETQYF TGTGCCAGCAGGTACAGAGGTGAGACCCAGTACTTC - TRBJ2-5 - TRBV6-1
CATSRIFIGQDTQYF TGTGCCACCAGCAGGATATTTATTGGACAGGATACCCAGTACTTC - TRBJ2-5 TRBD1 TRBV15
CASSSSPRGLVTEAFF TGTGCCAGCAGCTCCTCCCCCAGGGGGCTTGTCACTGAAGCTTTCTTT once TRBJ1-1 TRBD1 TRBV7-9
CASRQGTGGAYEQYF TGTGCCAGCAGGCAGGGGACAGGGGGCGCCTACGAGCAGTACTTC - TRBJ2-7 TRBD1 TRBV2
CASSLRTGGTVEQYF TGTGCCAGCAGTTTACGGACAGGGGGGACCGTAGAGCAGTACTTC - TRBJ2-7 TRBD1 TRBV27
CASSPRRGSYEQYF TGCGCCAGCAGCCCCCGGAGGGGATCCTACGAGCAGTACTTC - TRBJ2-7 - TRBV4-1
CASSGEQSYEQYF TGTGCCAGCAGCGGGGAACAGAGCTACGAGCAGTACTTC once TRBJ2-7 - TRBV11-1
CASSQDPVGETQYF TGTGCCAGCAGCCAAGATCCGGTAGGAGAGACCCAGTACTTC - TRBJ2-5 - TRBV4-2
CASGLAVTDTQYF TGTGCTAGTGGTTTGGCAGTGACAGATACGCAGTATTTT - TRBJ2-3 - TRBV12-5
CASSPPLLAYEQYF TGTGCCAGCAGTCCCCCCCTACTAGCTTACGAGCAGTACTTC - TRBJ2-7 - TRBV28
CASSLEVGGAPQETQYF TGTGCCAGCAGCTTAGAGGTCGGGGGGGCCCCCCAAGAGACCCAGTACTTC - TRBJ2-5 TRBD2 TRBV7-6
CASSQRGLNEKLFF TGTGCCAGCAGCCAGAGGGGGTTAAATGAAAAACTGTTTTTT - TRBJ1-4 - TRBV7-2
CASSLGRADTQYF TGTGCCAGCAGCTTGGGGCGAGCGGATACGCAGTATTTT - TRBJ2-3 - TRBV5-6
CASSYAAADTQYF TGTGCCAGCAGTTACGCGGCGGCGGATACGCAGTATTTT - TRBJ2-3 - TRBV6-5
CAWSAGSGTSDTQYF TGTGCCTGGAGTGCTGGCAGCGGGACGTCGGATACGCAGTATTTT - TRBJ2-3 TRBD2 TRBV30
CASSDLLSGGAFF TGTGCCAGCAGTGATCTCCTCTCTGGAGGAGCTTTCTTT - TRBJ1-1 - TRBV6-1
CASNRGGEGLSNEQFF TGTGCCAGCAACCGTGGGGGAGAAGGGTTGTCCAATGAGCAGTTCTTC - TRBJ2-1 - TRBV2
CASSLGLGEGPVRFYGYTF TGTGCCAGCAGTTTGGGCCTTGGTGAGGGGCCCGTGAGGTTCTATGGCTACACCTTC once TRBJ1-2 - TRBV27
CASSYSMGSVFNEQFF TGTGCCAGCAGTTACTCGATGGGGAGCGTATTTAATGAGCAGTTCTTC - TRBJ2-1 - TRBV6-5
CASSLLGITYEQYF TGTGCCAGCAGCTTATTAGGGATTACCTACGAGCAGTACTTC - TRBJ2-7 - TRBV7-6
CASSFRQNTEAFF TGTGCCAGCAGCTTCCGACAGAACACTGAAGCTTTCTTT - TRBJ1-1 - TRBV5-8
CASSPGTGSSDTQYF TGTGCCAGCAGCCCCGGGACCGGAAGTTCGGATACGCAGTATTTT - TRBJ2-3 - TRBV28
CSAREVRVFF TGCAGTGCTAGAGAGGTCAGGGTCTTCTTC - TRBJ1-2 - TRBV20-1
CASSSPETQYF TGTGCCAGCAGCTCCCCAGAGACCCAGTACTTC - TRBJ2-5 - TRBV7-6
CASSSLAGGPFEQFF TGTGCCAGCAGCTCCTTAGCGGGAGGGCCGTTCGAGCAGTTCTTC - TRBJ2-1 TRBD2 TRBV5-4
CASSYTSGVYNEQFF TGTGCCAGCAGTTATACTTCGGGCGTTTACAATGAGCAGTTCTTC once TRBJ2-1 - TRBV28
CASGALSSNQPQHF TGTGCCAGCGGGGCGTTAAGTAGCAATCAGCCCCAGCATTTT - TRBJ1-5 - TRBV6-5
CASSLAARVETQYF TGTGCCAGCAGCTTAGCGGCCAGGGTAGAGACCCAGTACTTC - TRBJ2-5 - TRBV7-8
CASRYRGRSWEQYF TGTGCCAGCAGGTACAGGGGGCGCTCATGGGAGCAGTACTTC - TRBJ2-5 TRBD1 TRBV7-8
CASSFEGSFSYEQYF TGCGCCAGCAGCTTCGAGGGTTCCTTCTCCTACGAGCAGTACTTC - TRBJ2-7 - TRBV5-1
CASESLRNEQFF TGTGCCAGCGAGTCACTACGGAATGAGCAGTTCTTC - TRBJ2-1 - TRBV9
CASSPNTGTSYEQYF TGTGCCAGCAGCCCAAATACCGGGACCAGCTACGAGCAGTACTTC - TRBJ2-7 - TRBV11-2
CASSGTGFPSKAFF TGTGCCAGTAGTGGGACAGGCTTCCCATCGAAGGCTTTCTTT - TRBJ1-1 TRBD1 TRBV19
CASSPDLENTGELFF TGTGCCAGCAGCCCCGACCTAGAGAACACCGGGGAGCTGTTTTTT - TRBJ2-2 - TRBV7-9
CASSLDREVHYGYTF TGTGCCAGCAGCTTGGACAGGGAAGTCCACTATGGCTACACCTTC - TRBJ1-2 - TRBV5-4
CASSFTGRQATDTQYF TGTGCCAGCAGTTTCACGGGACGGCAAGCCACAGATACGCAGTATTTT - TRBJ2-3 - TRBV27
CASSLYQGGSGNTIYF TGTGCCAGCAGTTTATATCAGGGGGGTTCTGGAAACACCATATATTTT - TRBJ1-3 TRBD1 TRBV28
CASNHKGRDTDTQYF TGTGCCAGCAACCATAAAGGGCGCGACACAGATACGCAGTATTTT - TRBJ2-3 - TRBV21-1
CASSIYLFQEQFF TGTGCCAGTAGTATTTACTTATTTCAGGAGCAGTTCTTC - TRBJ2-1 - TRBV19
CASKPPVWGLGQETQYF TGTGCCAGCAAACCCCCCGTTTGGGGGCTTGGGCAAGAGACCCAGTACTTC - TRBJ2-5 - TRBV2
CASSQEEGSGSVHGEQFF TGTGCCAGCAGCCAAGAAGAGGGAAGCGGGAGCGTTCACGGTGAGCAGTTCTTC - TRBJ2-1 TRBD2 TRBV4-2
CSVDGGPDGTGELFF TGCAGCGTTGACGGGGGGCCGGACGGCACCGGGGAGCTGTTTTTT - TRBJ2-2 - TRBV29-1
CASSLEWAGGSTDTQYF TGTGCCAGCAGCTTAGAATGGGCAGGGGGGAGCACAGATACGCAGTATTTT - TRBJ2-3 - TRBV11-3
CAWSGRVQETQYF TGTGCCTGGAGCGGGAGGGTCCAAGAGACCCAGTACTTC - TRBJ2-5 TRBD2 TRBV30
CASSFWSDEQYF TGTGCCAGCAGCTTTTGGTCGGACGAGCAGTACTTC - TRBJ2-7 - TRBV5-8
CSVAPGTEAFF TGCAGCGTTGCCCCCGGCACTGAAGCTTTCTTT - TRBJ1-1 - TRBV29-1
CASSVDGLGEKLFF TGTGCCAGCAGCGTAGATGGTCTGGGGGAAAAACTGTTTTTT - TRBJ1-4 - TRBV9
CASSYWAGVITGELFF TGTGCCAGCAGTTACTGGGCAGGAGTTATCACCGGGGAGCTGTTTTTT - TRBJ2-2 - TRBV6-5
CASLMAGDYNEQFF TGTGCCAGCCTCATGGCGGGAGACTACAATGAGCAGTTCTTC - TRBJ2-1 TRBD2 TRBV28
CASSSLPRGAGYTF TGTGCCAGCAGTTCCCTGCCAAGGGGCGCTGGCTACACCTTC - TRBJ1-2 - TRBV28
CAVSGGLEQFF TGTGCCGTTTCGGGTGGCCTTGAGCAGTTCTTC - TRBJ2-1 - TRBV10-3